The present T cell receptor (beta chain) was sequenced within a study of cytomegalovirus exposure and HLA in healthy donors. Study results and limitations: Later analysis identified a missense DCLRE1C variant that was linked to TCR beta V- and J-gene trimming. A later examination showed that TCR association rates differed by HLA locus, with DRB1 most and HLA-C fewest. The likely origin of a cluster of highly shared sequence variants was a sequencing artifact.

To note about this clone: Its antigen is still unknown.

PCR was performed using 60 Vbeta and 13 Jbeta primers. Profiled with immunoSEQ multiplex PCR; TCRdb holds only in-frame clones, not every one. Of 200,000 or so clones in the sample, approximately 78% were seen once. Samples came from healthy bone marrow donors. The sequenced sample was PBMCs. This TCR came from a woman in her forties or fifties in good health and CMV-seropositive.

The CDR3 sequence is CASSLEAGGKTQYF. CDR3 bases: TGCGCCAGCAGCTTGGAGGCGGGGGGCAAGACCCAGTACTTC. This chain uses TRBV5-1 with TRBJ2-5, with 8 bases that match TRBD2. Germline V lookup: CDR1 SGHRS, CDR2 YFSETQ. CDR3 size: 14 residues. V dropped 0 bases and J dropped 6; count of bases not matched to a gene: 4.